This passage covers 20 T cell receptor beta chains from one sample sequenced in a study of blood T cell repertoires in COVID-19. Clones were read by immunoSEQ multiplex PCR, and TCRdb kept only the in-frame ones, dropping some. In the table there are around 65,000 clones, around 80% of which are singletons. The sequenced material came from peripheral blood. These receptor sequences come from a man aged 60 to 75 with acute or convalescent COVID-19.

The V gene is TRBV4-2, the J gene TRBJ1-1; no reliable D call. Germline V gene sequence: CDR1 LGHNA, CDR2 YNFKEQ. This CDR3 is 15 amino acids long. V dropped 0 bases and J dropped 5 bases, with 13 bases sitting between them. CDR3 residues: CASSQDLDGGTEAFF. DNA for the CDR3: TGTGCCAGCAGCCAAGACCTTGACGGCGGAACTGAAGCTTTCTTT.

The chain has TRBV5-1 and TRBJ1-1; TRBD1 is a possible D gene (5 bases). In germline, CDR1 is SGHRS, CDR2 YFSETQ. Trimming shortened V by 2 bases and J by 3 bases, and 17 bases separated the two germline ends. The CDR3 is 16 amino acids. DNA for the CDR3: TGCGCCAGCAGCTTTACAAGGGCGGGAGGGGACACTGAAGCTTTCTTT. This sequence encodes CASSFTRAGGDTEAFF.

V gene TRBV7-9 combines with J gene TRBJ1-4, with 9 bases lining up with TRBD1. CDR1 and CDR2 (germline): SEHNR, FQNEAQ (reference sequence). J was trimmed by 8 bases and V by 5 bases; bases with no gene match: 6. This CDR3 has 14 amino acids. CDR3 residues: CASSKNRGREKLFF. The CDR3 DNA sequence: TGTGCCAGCAGCAAAAACAGGGGGCGGGAAAAACTGTTTTTT.

The chain joins TRBV18 to TRBJ1-5, with D uncertain. The CDR3 has 13 residues. V lost 3 bases and J lost 6, with 9 bases in between. Germline CDR1 KGHSH, CDR2 LQKENI. The CDR3 region is CASSPRTGQPQHF. The CDR3 DNA reads TGTGCCAGCTCACCCAGGACTGGTCAGCCCCAGCATTTT.

The chain has TRBV7-2 and TRBJ2-7, with 12 bases lining up with TRBD2. Unmatched junction bases numbered 2, after V lost 5 bases and J lost 3 bases. The CDR3 totals 14 residues. The germline V gene encodes CDR1 SGHTA and CDR2 FQGNSA. CDR3 nucleotides: TGTGCCAGCAGCGGGGGACTAGCGGGCTACGAGCAGTACTTC. Its protein product is CASSGGLAGYEQYF.

The chain couples TRBV29-1 to TRBJ2-1; 15 bases align to TRBD2. With V trimmed by 1 base and J by 4 bases, 5 bases remained unmatched. The CDR3 has 17 amino acids. CDR1 is SQVTM, CDR2 ANQGSEA, per germline. CDR3 residues: CSVEGRTSGRVYNEQFF. In nucleotides, the CDR3 is TGCAGCGTTGAAGGCAGGACTAGCGGGAGGGTATACAATGAGCAGTTCTTC.

This sequence joins TRBV27 and TRBJ1-2, with D hard to call. The V gene lost 5 bases and the J gene lost 5 bases, with 12 bases spanning the gap. The CDR3 covers 13 residues. Germline-derived CDR1 and CDR2 are MNHEY and SMNVEV (reference sequence). The CDR3 DNA sequence: TGTGCCAGCAGTCCCTCGGGAGGGTATGGCTACACCTTC. Its translation is CASSPSGGYGYTF.

The chain joins TRBV10-3 to TRBJ2-3; no clear D. Germline V gene data show CDR1 as ENHRY and CDR2 as SYGVKD. The CDR3 spans 14 residues. V dropped 8 bases and J dropped 0 bases, with 12 bases sitting between them. The CDR3 nucleotides are TGTGCCATCGGCGGCGGAGATAGCACAGATACGCAGTATTTT. Amino acid sequence: CAIGGGDSTDTQYF.

The V gene is TRBV28, the J gene TRBJ1-2; 7 bases agree with TRBD1. With 10 bases clipped from V and 8 bases from J, the junction kept 7 bases outside the gene matches. CDR3 length: 11 amino acids. Germline V gene sequence: CDR1 MDHEN, CDR2 SYDVKM. The CDR3 is CATYRTGGYTF. DNA for the CDR3: TGTGCCACCTACCGGACAGGAGGCTACACCTTC.

CDR3 loop: CASSFTGSTDTQYF. The CDR3 region has the DNA TGTGCCAGCAGCTTTACAGGAAGCACAGATACGCAGTATTTT. The chain uses TRBV11-1 and TRBJ2-3; tentative D call: TRBD1 (5 bases). Trimming removed 3 bases at V and 0 bases at J, with 7 bases between. CDR1 is SGHAT, CDR2 FQDESV, per germline (reference sequence). The length of the CDR3 is 14 residues.

This clone was counted a single time. The chain is built from TRBV3-1 (or the pseudogene TRBV3-2) and TRBJ1-2, with 9 bases aligning to TRBD1. V lost 3 bases to trimming and J lost 7 bases; unmatched junction nucleotides: 6. Germline V gene lookup returns CDR1 LGHDT and CDR2 YNNKEL (reference sequence). The CDR3 loop spans 14 amino acids. The CDR3 region is CASSHATGQGGYTF. The CDR3 DNA is TGTGCCAGCAGCCACGCTACGGGACAGGGTGGCTACACCTTC.

V is TRBV6-5 and J is TRBJ2-6; weak D call: TRBD2 (7 bases). The V gene lost 2 bases and the J gene lost 9 bases, with 11 bases spanning the gap. This CDR3 comprises 14 residues. CDR1 and CDR2 (germline): MNHEY, SVGAGI. In DNA form, the CDR3 reads TGTGCCAGCAGTTACAGGGGGGGTGGCAACGTCCTGACTTTC. This translates into CASSYRGGGNVLTF.

This chain links TRBV19 with TRBJ1-2; TRBD1 might be the D (5 bases). CDR1 is LNHDA, CDR2 SQIVND, per germline (reference sequence). Trimming cost V 4 bases and J 6 bases, with 12 bases left between them. This CDR3 comprises 13 residues. Here the CDR3 reads CASSRKPRDGYTF. Written as DNA, the CDR3 is TGTGCCAGTAGTAGGAAACCCAGGGATGGCTACACCTTC.

This clone came up once. The rearrangement links TRBV24-1 to TRBJ1-5, with D uncertain. Germline-derived CDR1 and CDR2 are KGHDR and SFDVKD. This CDR3 spans 14 amino acids. Trimming took off 5 bases at V and 7 bases at J, with 14 bases between the two ends. The CDR3 loop is CATSGMGRGQPQHF. CDR3 sequence (DNA): TGTGCCACCAGTGGGATGGGGAGAGGACAGCCCCAGCATTTT.

This chain joins TRBV11-2 and TRBJ2-1, with a possible D match to TRBD2 (6 bases). CDR1 and CDR2 from the germline V gene are SGHAT and FQNNGV. The CDR3 consists of 16 residues. V was cut by 4 bases and J by 12 bases, with 25 bases left in between. The CDR3 is CASSSPTHLAGLGQFF. CDR3 coding DNA: TGTGCCAGCAGCTCTCCGACTCACTTGGCGGGGCTCGGGCAGTTCTTC.

CDR3 in amino acids: CASSQEVSGTDTQYF. CDR3 DNA: TGCGCCAGCAGCCAAGAGGTTAGCGGCACAGATACGCAGTATTTT. The V gene is TRBV4-3, the J gene TRBJ2-3, with D possibly matching TRBD2 (5 bases). V was shortened by 0 bases and J by 1 base, with 8 bases between the two germline ends. Germline V gene data show CDR1 as LGHNA and CDR2 as YSLEER. There are 15 residues in the CDR3.

The V gene is TRBV12-3 or TRBV12-4, the J gene TRBJ1-1; D not resolved. Trimming took 4 bases from V and 7 from J, leaving 7 bases between them. The CDR3 sequence is 11 residues long. CDR3 DNA sequence: TGTGCCAGCAGTTCCAGGCTTGAAGCTTTCTTT. It codes for CASSSRLEAFF.

The chain links TRBV28 to TRBJ2-7; 8 bases align to TRBD1. Germline loops: CDR1 MDHEN, CDR2 SYDVKM. The CDR3 has 14 residues. The trim removed 6 bases at V and 3 bases at J, leaving 7 bases unmatched. In nucleotides, the CDR3 is TGTGCCAGCAGCGAGCAGGGGGCGCGCTACGAGCAGTACTTC. It translates to CASSEQGARYEQYF.

The chain has TRBV20-1 and TRBJ1-2; D is unclear. Germline CDR1 is DFQATT and CDR2 is SNEGSKA (reference sequence). This CDR3 has 13 amino acids. V shed 3 bases and J shed 0 bases, with 8 bases lying between them. CDR3 in amino acids: CSASLAANYGYTF. The CDR3 DNA reads as TGCAGTGCTAGTCTCGCAGCTAACTATGGCTACACCTTC.

This chain links TRBV30 with TRBJ1-5; D perhaps matches TRBD1 (5 bases). Germline CDR1 GTSNPN, CDR2 SVGIG (reference sequence). The V and J ends lost 1 base and 6 bases respectively, with 10 bases between them. The CDR3 is 13 amino acids. The CDR3 sequence is CAWSGGVSQPQHF. The CDR3 DNA sequence: TGTGCCTGGAGTGGGGGGGTTAGTCAGCCCCAGCATTTT.